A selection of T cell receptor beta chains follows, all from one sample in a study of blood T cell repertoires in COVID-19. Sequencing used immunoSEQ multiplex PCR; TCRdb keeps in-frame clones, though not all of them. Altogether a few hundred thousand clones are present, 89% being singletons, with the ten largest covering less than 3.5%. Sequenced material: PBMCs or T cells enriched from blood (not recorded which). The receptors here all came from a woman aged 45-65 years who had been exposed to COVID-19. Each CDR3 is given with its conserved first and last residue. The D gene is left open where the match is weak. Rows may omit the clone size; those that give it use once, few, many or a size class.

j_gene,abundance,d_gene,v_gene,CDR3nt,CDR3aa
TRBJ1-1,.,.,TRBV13,TGTGCCAGCAGCTTAGGTTCTCGGGAGGATGACACTGAAGCTTTCTTT,CASSLGSREDDTEAFF
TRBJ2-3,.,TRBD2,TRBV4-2,TGTGCCAGCAGCCAAGAGGGTAGCGGGGGGGCAGATACGCAGTATTTT,CASSQEGSGGADTQYF
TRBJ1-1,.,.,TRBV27,TGTGCCAGCAGTTTATCGGGGGTAGGGGGAAACACTGAAGCTTTCTTT,CASSLSGVGGNTEAFF
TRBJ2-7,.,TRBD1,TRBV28,TGTGCCAGCAGCCCCGCCGGGACAGGGGGGTTCTACGAGCAGTACTTC,CASSPAGTGGFYEQYF
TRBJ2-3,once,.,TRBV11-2,TGTGCCAGCAGCTCTCCTCCTTATGATACGCAGTATTTT,CASSSPPYDTQYF
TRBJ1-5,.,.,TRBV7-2,TGTGCCAGCAGCCCAAGTGGGGGGGTGTTTCAGCCCCAGCATTTT,CASSPSGGVFQPQHF
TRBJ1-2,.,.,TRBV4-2,TGTGCCAGCAGCCAAGATCAGGGAGGGCCTAACTATGGCTACACCTTC,CASSQDQGGPNYGYTF
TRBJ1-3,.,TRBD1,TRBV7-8,TGTGCCAGCAGCTTAGGGGGACAGGGTACAGGAAACACCATATATTTT,CASSLGGQGTGNTIYF
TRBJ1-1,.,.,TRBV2,TGTGCCTCAGAGGAGAGCGGGCGGACTGAAGCTTTCTTT,CASEESGRTEAFF
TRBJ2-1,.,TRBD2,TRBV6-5,TGTGCCAGCAACGGACTAGCGGGGAAGCAGTTCTTC,CASNGLAGKQFF
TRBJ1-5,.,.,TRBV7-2,TGTGCCAGCAGCTTAGTATCACAGGGAGACCAGCCCCAGCATTTT,CASSLVSQGDQPQHF
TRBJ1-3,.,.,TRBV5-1,TGCGCCAGCAGCCTTTTCTCTGGAAACACCATATATTTT,CASSLFSGNTIYF
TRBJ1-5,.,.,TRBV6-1,TGTGCCAGCAGTGAAGGGGAGGGGCAGCCCCAGCATTTT,CASSEGEGQPQHF
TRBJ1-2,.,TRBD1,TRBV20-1,TGCAGTGCCAGGGGGGACTATGGCTACACCTTC,CSARGDYGYTF
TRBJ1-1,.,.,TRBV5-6,TGTGCCAGCAGAGAAACAGGGAACACTGAAGCTTTCTTT,CASRETGNTEAFF
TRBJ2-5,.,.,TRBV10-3,TGTGCCATCAGTGGATTGCAGGGAAGTACCCAAGAGACCCAGTACTTC,CAISGLQGSTQETQYF
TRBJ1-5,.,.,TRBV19,TGTGCCAGTAGTATAGACAGACAGCCCCAGCATTTT,CASSIDRQPQHF
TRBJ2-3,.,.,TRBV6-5,TGTGCCAGCAGCGAGCGGACGGGAAGCACAGATACGCAGTATTTT,CASSERTGSTDTQYF
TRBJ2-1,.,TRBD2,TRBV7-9,TGTGCCAGCAGCTTAGCGGAACGGGGGGGCTACAATGAGCAGTTCTTC,CASSLAERGGYNEQFF
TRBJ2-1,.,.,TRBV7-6,TGTGCCAGCAGCTTAGCTTTAGGAGGGTTTGGCAACAATGAGCAGTTCTTC,CASSLALGGFGNNEQFF
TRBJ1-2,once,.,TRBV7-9,TGTGCCAGCAGCTTAGAAACCGGGAGCAACTATGGCTACACCTTC,CASSLETGSNYGYTF
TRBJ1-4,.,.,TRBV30,TGTGCCTGGAGGAGTGGTGTGGTTGGTGAAAAACTGTTTTTT,CAWRSGVVGEKLFF
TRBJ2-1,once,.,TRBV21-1,TGTGCCGGATCCGCGGGGGGCCGGGGTAATGAGCAGTTCTTC,CAGSAGGRGNEQFF
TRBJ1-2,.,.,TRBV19,TGTGCCAGTAGTATAACTCAGGGGTTGAGTGGCTACACCTTC,CASSITQGLSGYTF
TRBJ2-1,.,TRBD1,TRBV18,TGTGCCAGCTCGGTATCAGGGGGCGCCTACAATGAGCAGTTCTTC,CASSVSGGAYNEQFF
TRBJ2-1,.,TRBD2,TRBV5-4,TGTGCCAGCAGCTTGGCTAGCGGGGGGGCAACTGAGCAGTTCTTC,CASSLASGGATEQFF
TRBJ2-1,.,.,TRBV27,TGTGCCAGCAGTTTAAGGGGCTTGAGTGGTGAGCAGTTCTTC,CASSLRGLSGEQFF
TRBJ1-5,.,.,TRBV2,TGTGCCAGCAGTTTAACCGCGGCGGATCAGCCCCAGCATTTT,CASSLTAADQPQHF